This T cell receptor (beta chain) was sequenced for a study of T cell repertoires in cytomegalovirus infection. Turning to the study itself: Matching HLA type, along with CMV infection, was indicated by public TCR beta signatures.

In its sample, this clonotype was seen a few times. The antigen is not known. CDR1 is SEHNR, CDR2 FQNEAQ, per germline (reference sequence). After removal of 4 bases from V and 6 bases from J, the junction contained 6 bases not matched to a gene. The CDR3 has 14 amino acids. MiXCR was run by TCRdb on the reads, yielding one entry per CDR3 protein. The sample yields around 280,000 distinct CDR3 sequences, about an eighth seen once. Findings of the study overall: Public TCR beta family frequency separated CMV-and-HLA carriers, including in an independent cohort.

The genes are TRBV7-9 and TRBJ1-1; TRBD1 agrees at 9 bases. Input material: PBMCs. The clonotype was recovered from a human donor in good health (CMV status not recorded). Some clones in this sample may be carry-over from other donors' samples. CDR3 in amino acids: CASSSRDRDPEAFF. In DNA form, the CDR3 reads TGTGCCAGCAGCTCCCGGGACAGGGACCCTGAAGCTTTCTTT.